Reported below is one T cell receptor beta chain. It has no known antigen specificity. The sample holds no much larger clone one base away, and base qualities are not on file. In total, 600 or so healthy bone marrow donors made up the cohort. All cohort members were sampled while nominally healthy, although unrecorded immune exposures were likely present. The donor was CMV seronegative and belonged to the group of over 300 seronegative cohort members. A peripheral blood sample was provided by each donor, and peripheral blood mononuclear cells were used for TCR beta sequencing. Genomic DNA extraction from the blood cell samples was performed with the Qiagen DNeasy Blood Extraction Kit. Measured from the cysteine to the phenylalanine, the CDR3 is 12 residues long. CDR3 DNA only is kept here, 36 bases in frame from base 1. Between the V and J ends, shortened by 5 bases and 6 bases respectively, the junction contains 11 bases. CDR1 and CDR2, per the germline V gene (reference sequence), are MNHNY and SVGAGI.

Libraries were built with the immunoSEQ multiplex PCR assay. For the multiplex PCR, a mixture combining 60 forward primers for TCR Vbeta segments and 13 reverse primers for TCR Jbeta segments was used. A multiplex PCR assay on genomic DNA amplified the CDR3 region of rearranged TCR beta genes. On the Illumina HiSeq System, the amplified TCR beta libraries were sequenced as 87-base-pair reads. The paper's data handling went like this. In a later analysis, roughly 80 million unique TCR beta chains were counted across the 500 to 700 repertoires, and approximately 9.9 million of these chains were shared by at least two donors. To remove PCR and sequencing errors, raw reads were error-corrected and collapsed into unique sequences using a nearest-neighbor algorithm that merged closely related sequences. To assign V, D and J gene segments, CDR3 sequences were aligned to IMGT reference sequences. For a sequence to be retained, a match of at least six nucleotides to both a V gene segment and a J gene segment was required. A rearrangement was called productive if the CDR3 had no stop codons and remained in frame with V and J, and every other rearrangement was called non-productive. Following IMGT convention, CDR3 was defined as the stretch from the second conserved V-encoded cysteine to the conserved J-encoded phenylalanine. Sequences without an unambiguous match to a single V gene segment were excluded from the earlier analysis of over 500 of the donors. In an earlier analysis of approximately 550 of the donors, V segments were called functional above 56.7% productive rearrangements and were called segregating when the between-donor standard deviation exceeded 5%. A statistical classification framework was built for diagnosing cytomegalovirus status from the catalog of TCR beta chain sequences. A later analysis assigned V and J genes by comparing TCR nucleotide sequences with IMGT/GENE-DB human TR gene sequences. A later analysis assigned CDR3 sequences and most-parsimonious VDJ recombination scenarios with the TCRdist pipeline. In a later analysis, each TCR beta chain was defined by its CDR3 amino acid sequence together with its V-gene family, and reads lacking a unique V-gene family were excluded. To address suspected cross-contamination and a sequencing artifact, a later analysis removed 550 to 750 highly shared, low-generation-probability nucleotide sequences. For each public chain, a later analysis derived a clonal expansion index from normalized ranks of inferred template counts within each repertoire. Generation probabilities in a later analysis came from a VDJ recombination model fitted to out-of-frame rearrangements, and those results were checked against IGoR. A later analysis scored TCR-TCR, TCR-HLA and TCR-CMV co-occurrence with hypergeometric tests, applying a repertoire-size bias correction to TCR pairs. False discovery rates were estimated in a later analysis by permuting HLA or CMV assignments 20 times. In a later analysis, co-occurring TCRs were grouped with DBSCAN, and TCRdist sequence similarity was added when clustering was performed within HLA-allele-positive subsets. Co-occurrence clustering excluded repertoires with fewer than 30,000 or more than 120,000 public chains, plus five with anomalous nucleotide sharing. The immuneACCESS repertoire file appears here via TCRdb, limited to in-frame rearrangements. These files lack a portion of the clones; in checked studies, under half of the deficit traces to unresolved V genes, and the cause of the others is not known. For V, J and clone size, that table is used; D and trimming come from the DNA. The sample data list about 160,000 clones, and 80% to 90% of these were observed just once. Clones ranked in the top ten supply under 2.5% of the sample.

The sample is drawn from a study of cytomegalovirus exposure and HLA in healthy donors (TCRdb year 2017). A note on the overall study: An earlier analysis of approximately 600 of the donors reported about 250 Gb of sequence data and 117 million unique TCR beta sequences from some 180 million T cells. In addition to the first cohort of roughly 670 subjects, a separate validation cohort of approximately 120 different subjects was used. High-throughput TCR immunosequencing, statistical association of individual TCRs with disease status, and machine learning were combined to predict cytomegalovirus infection status. HLA typing included class I and class II loci at four-digit resolution. The T cell repertoires of some 670 subjects were profiled by immunosequencing and related to cytomegalovirus serostatus. On average, around 230,000 unique TCR beta nucleotide sequences were sequenced per donor among 398 genotyped donors of the cohort, with around 19% of those sequences being non-productive. Genome-wide SNP genotypes for about 60% of the 666 donors were used in a later genetic analysis, which treated that subset as a discovery cohort. An earlier analysis of 587 of the donors applied high-throughput TCR beta sequencing to assess whether each TCR beta V gene segment acted as functional or pseudogenic. The number of typed donors differed by locus: about 620-630 for A, B, C, DRB1 and DQB1; 500 to 550 for DQA1; roughly 600 for DPA1; and around 450 for DPB1. Because of strong linkage in the cohort, 4 to 6 DR-DQ haplotypes were treated as single units for association and clustering. Rather than using new phenotypic data, the later analysis identified candidate immune exposures from TCR beta sequences and from how often those sequences occurred across donors. Of the roughly 410 genotyped donors, less than 85% were placed in the genetic ancestry cluster associated with self-reported Caucasian donors. Donor age, sex, ethnicity and CMV serostatus were collected together with the repertoire data. All discovery cohort repertoires had been generated on a single sequencing platform. Roughly 300 gigabases of sequencing data and approximately 85 million unique TCR sequences were included in an early release covering around 650 HLA-typed donors. To study patterns of TCR occurrence, a later analysis re-analyzed previously published TCR beta repertoires from under 750 donors and added high-resolution HLA genotyping. The study aimed to test whether signatures of past pathogen exposure could be identified by cataloging public T cell receptors. The study at large found these results: An association between a missense DCLRE1C variant and V-gene and J-gene trimming of TCR beta chains was found in a later genetic analysis and replicated in an independent cohort. For the cohort, immune exposure information was limited to CMV serostatus. The earlier analysis of 587 of the donors excluded over 15 rarely observed V segments, including chromosome 9 orphons, because counts were too low. The classifier was reported to diagnose cytomegalovirus status with high specificity and sensitivity in both the original and validation cohorts. Several of the top co-occurrence clusters appeared to be linked to parvovirus B19, influenza, CMV and Epstein-Barr virus, according to a later analysis. A few of the identified cytomegalovirus-associated TCR beta chains were confirmed in vitro to be specific for cytomegalovirus antigens. In the study, some 160 TCR beta chains were listed as associated with cytomegalovirus. In a later analysis, HLA-associated TCR beta chains were found to be more clonally expanded and to have lower generation probabilities than equally common non-associated chains. In a later analysis, the rate of TCR association differed among HLA loci, with DRB1 alleles having the most associated TCRs and HLA-C alleles having the fewest. Presence/absence analyses assumed roughly uniform sequencing depth across donors, an assumption that may not hold. An earlier analysis of around 500 of the donors showed that most TCR beta V segments appeared in productive rearrangements either about 90% or about 30% of the time, which broadly matched IMGT annotations. A further reported finding was that TCR beta sequences accurately predicted the HLA-A and HLA-B alleles for most subjects in the first cohort. Most TCR sequences were observed very rarely across donors, whereas some public TCRs were present in many individuals. A later analysis associated 16,951 TCR beta sequences with specific HLA alleles at a false discovery rate of 0.05. The authors suggested that the approach could potentially be extended to other disease states and immunological phenotypes. Most CMV-associated TCR beta chains appeared to be HLA-restricted in a later analysis, and the HLA associations seemed to be driven largely by CMV exposure. According to a later genetic analysis, donors in an Asian-associated ancestry cluster had fewer N-insertions in productive TCRs than the approximately 650-donor mean. A cluster of highly shared sequence variants was judged likely to represent a technical artifact of the sequencing pipeline. Only TCR beta chains were sequenced in this cohort, and the absence of alpha or paired-chain data limited detectable features. Correlated functional status among segregating V segments might reflect linkage disequilibrium, but an unknown experimental factor could not be ruled out. Because some donors lacked HLA typing at each locus, the association tests relied only on the typed subset. The 87-base-pair reads could not distinguish some IMGT-functional V segments, including TRBV6-2 and TRBV6-3, so those segments were excluded. When HLA alleles, especially DR and DQ, strongly co-occurred, TCR associations were difficult to assign to individual alleles.

The sequence joins TRBV6-6 to TRBJ2-7; TRBD2 could be the D gene, as 6 bases match. The sequenced material came from PBMCs. The receptor was isolated from a woman aged 18 to 35 in good health and CMV-seronegative. The base sequence is TGTGCCAGCAGTCCACTAGCTATCGAGCAGTACTTC. It is translated as CASSPLAIEQYF.